This entry lists 20 T cell receptor beta chains sequenced from one sample in a study of technical replicates of blood from a handful of donors. Some clones are missing from TCRdb's copy, which holds only in-frame ones; the method was immunoSEQ multiplex PCR. The table lists 56,000 or so clones, around 96% of them singletons. The material sequenced was PBMCs. These receptor sequences come from a human donor in good health. Some clones in this sample may be carry-over from other donors' samples.

The chain combines TRBV2 with TRBJ1-2; 9 bases are shared with TRBD1. V gave up 4 bases and J gave up 3 bases; unmatched junction bases: 9. Germline V gene data show CDR1 as SNHLY and CDR2 as FYNNEI. CDR3 size: 16 residues. CDR3 sequence: CASSGFGTGGDYGYTF. The CDR3 DNA follows: TGTGCCAGCAGTGGGTTCGGTACAGGGGGCGACTATGGCTACACCTTC.

The rearrangement links TRBV19 to TRBJ2-7; 10 bases map to TRBD2. The CDR3 contains 15 residues. J was trimmed by 10 bases and V by 1 base; bases with no gene match: 10. Germline values: CDR1 LNHDA, CDR2 SQIVND (reference sequence). Here the CDR3 DNA reads TGTGCCAGTAGTATAGGGCTAGCGGGGGCGACGATCCAGTACTTC. Translating gives CASSIGLAGATIQYF.

The chain employs TRBV5-6 and TRBJ2-7; 8 bases map to TRBD2. The CDR3 consists of 13 residues. V gave up 6 bases and J gave up 3 bases; unmatched junction bases: 5. CDR1 and CDR2 from the germline V gene are SGHDT and YYEEEE. For the CDR3, the DNA is TGTGCCAGCACCCCGGGACTAGGCTACGAGCAGTACTTC. As protein: CASTPGLGYEQYF.

The chain couples TRBV7-2 to TRBJ2-7; 13 bases match TRBD2. Germline V CDR1 and CDR2: SGHTA, FQGNSA. This CDR3 spans 14 amino acids. Trimming cost V 8 bases and J 7 bases; bases outside gene matches: 8. This CDR3 is CASDRTSGSREQYF. CDR3 nucleotide sequence: TGTGCCAGCGACAGGACTAGCGGGAGTCGGGAGCAGTACTTC.

The rearrangement joins TRBV4-2 to TRBJ2-1; a possible D gene is TRBD2 (6 bases). The CDR3 has 14 residues. Deletions cut 1 base from V and 5 bases from J, with 9 bases between. Looked up from germline, CDR1 is LGHNA and CDR2 is YNFKEQ. CDR3 residues: CASSQVGGDNEQFF. CDR3 DNA: TGTGCCAGCAGCCAAGTGGGGGGAGACAATGAGCAGTTCTTC.

The V and J genes are TRBV7-3 and TRBJ2-6; 10 bases match TRBD1. With 5 bases clipped from V and 3 bases from J, the junction kept 7 bases outside the gene matches. This CDR3 region has 17 residues. Germline V lookup: CDR1 SGHTA, CDR2 FQGTGA. The CDR3 here is CASSPRDRGFGANVLTF. In DNA, the CDR3 is TGTGCCAGCAGCCCTCGGGACAGGGGATTTGGGGCCAACGTCCTGACTTTC.

This rearrangement joins TRBV7-7 to TRBJ2-5; 8 bases are a match to TRBD2. After removal of 0 bases from V and 5 bases from J, the junction contained 5 bases not matched to a gene. Per the germline V gene, CDR1 is SSHAT and CDR2 is FNYEAQ (reference sequence). The CDR3 is made up of 15 amino acids. The CDR3 here is CASSLAGTSGETQYF. The CDR3 DNA reads as TGTGCCAGCAGCTTAGCCGGGACTAGTGGGGAGACCCAGTACTTC.

This chain connects TRBV6-5 to TRBJ1-2; D unresolved. The length of the CDR3 is 13 residues. The ends were cut back, 6 bases at V and 1 base at J, with 9 bases in the middle. Per germline, CDR1 MNHEY and CDR2 SVGAGI. The CDR3 protein is CASRLTDNYGYTF. The CDR3 DNA reads TGTGCCAGCAGACTTACAGATAACTATGGCTACACCTTC.

The chain links TRBV11-2 to TRBJ1-6; 10 bases are a match to TRBD1. Germline assignment: CDR1 SGHAT and CDR2 FQNNGV. The CDR3 contains 16 residues. J gave up 7 bases and V 5 bases, and 8 bases lay outside the gene matches. The CDR3 spells CASSLNPGQGNSPLHF. The DNA of the CDR3 is TGTGCCAGCAGCCTAAACCCGGGACAGGGGAATTCACCCCTCCACTTT.

The chain combines TRBV4-1 with TRBJ1-6, with D unclear. Germline CDR1 is MGHRA and CDR2 is YSYEKL. Trimming took off 3 bases at V and 13 bases at J, with 22 bases between the two ends. This CDR3 is built from 16 residues. CDR3 in amino acids: CASSQEGRLTPWPLHF. The CDR3 coding sequence is TGCGCCAGCAGCCAGGAGGGCCGTTTGACCCCTTGGCCCCTCCACTTT.

The chain has TRBV5-1 and TRBJ2-5, with D perhaps TRBD1 (5 bases). CDR3 length equals 14 residues. The V end lost 0 bases, the J end lost 2 bases, and 8 bases lay between the germline ends. Germline-derived CDR1 and CDR2 are SGHRS and YFSETQ. The CDR3 region has the DNA TGCGCCAGCAGCTTGGCCGACAGACAAGAGACCCAGTACTTC. Residues: CASSLADRQETQYF.

The V gene is TRBV25-1, the J gene TRBJ2-5; the D is unclear. The CDR3 has 16 residues. Germline CDR1 reads MGHDK; CDR2 reads SYGVNS. The V gene lost 8 bases and the J gene lost 0 bases, with 19 bases spanning the gap. This CDR3 reads CASSPREASDQETQYF. DNA for the CDR3: TGTGCCAGCTCCCCGCGAGAGGCTTCTGACCAAGAGACCCAGTACTTC.

The V call is TRBV25-1, the J call TRBJ2-2; a weak D match, TRBD2 (7 bases). From germline, CDR1 is MGHDK and CDR2 SYGVNS. The V and J ends lost 8 bases and 4 bases respectively, with 11 bases between them. This CDR3 region has 13 residues. CDR3 DNA sequence: TGTGCCAGCGCGGGGGCGCTCACCGGGGAGCTGTTTTTT. Its protein product is CASAGALTGELFF.

The chain recombines TRBV2 with TRBJ2-7, with D uncertain. There are 15 residues in the CDR3. Looked up from germline, CDR1 is SNHLY and CDR2 is FYNNEI. The V and J ends lost 7 bases and 0 bases respectively, with 16 bases between them. The CDR3 is CASTSGGSRSYEQYF. The CDR3 DNA is TGTGCCAGCACCTCAGGTGGCTCCCGCTCCTACGAGCAGTACTTC.

V is TRBV11-2 and J is TRBJ2-7, with 9 nucleotides matching TRBD1. Germline CDR1 and CDR2: SGHAT and FQNNGV. The CDR3 has 15 amino acids. The trim removed 5 bases at V and 5 bases at J, leaving 10 bases unmatched. DNA of the CDR3: TGTGCCAGCAGCGTCGCCGGTAACAGGGGGCACGAGCAGTACTTC. It yields the protein CASSVAGNRGHEQYF.

This clone was detected once. Compared with germline, one end of the junction differs, possibly owing to a read error. Different DNA sequences within this sample yield the same CDR3. The rearrangement links TRBV7-2 to TRBJ2-7; 11 bases line up with TRBD1. Germline assignment: CDR1 SGHTA and CDR2 FQGNSA. The CDR3 is 15 amino acids. CDR3 coding DNA: TGTGCCAGCAGCCTAGCGGGACAGGGGGTATCCGAGCAGTACTTC. Its translation: CASSLAGQGVSEQYF.

This rearrangement joins TRBV6-1 to TRBJ2-5; a weak D match, TRBD1 (5 bases). From germline, CDR1 is MNHNS and CDR2 SASEGT. V was pared by 3 bases and J by 5 bases, with 10 bases between. This CDR3 comprises 13 residues. CDR3 bases: TGTGCCAGCAGTGATTCAGGGTGGGAGACCCAGTACTTC. Translating it yields CASSDSGWETQYF.

The chain combines TRBV5-1 with TRBJ2-3, with a tentative D call TRBD1 (5 bases). The V end was cut by 8 bases, the J end by 3 bases, with 16 bases between. The germline V gene has CDR1 SGHRS and CDR2 YFSETQ. The length of the CDR3 is 14 residues. The CDR3 nucleotides are TGCGCCAGTTTAAGGGGATTGCAGACAGATACGCAGTATTTT. It codes for CASLRGLQTDTQYF.

The V and J genes are TRBV30 and TRBJ2-3; 11 positions match TRBD2. Germline V gene lookup returns CDR1 GTSNPN and CDR2 SVGIG (reference sequence). V trimming: 2 bases; J trimming: 4 bases; junction bases outside the gene matches: 2. This CDR3 spans 14 amino acids. CDR3 in amino acids: CAWSTSGSADTQYF. Written as DNA, the CDR3 is TGTGCCTGGAGTACTAGCGGGAGCGCAGATACGCAGTATTTT.

This chain links TRBV7-9 with TRBJ2-7, with D possibly TRBD2 on 7 matching bases. Per germline, CDR1 SEHNR and CDR2 FQNEAQ (reference sequence). V was clipped by 5 bases and J by 5 bases, with 16 bases between them. The CDR3 is 14 amino acids. CDR3 amino acids: CASSKWEGGNEQYF. As DNA, the CDR3 is TGTGCCAGCAGCAAATGGGAGGGGGGGAACGAGCAGTACTTC.